The sequence of this T cell receptor (beta chain) was determined in a study of blood T cell repertoires in COVID-19. CDR1 LGHNT and CDR2 FRNRAP come from the germline V gene. The CDR3 is 18 amino acids. V lost 5 bases, J lost 0 bases, and 10 bases stayed unmatched. TCRdb's copy holds only in-frame clones and misses some; the assay was immunoSEQ multiplex PCR. The table records some 150,000 clones, about 80% of them present only once. This clonotype was sampled from a human donor in a cohort sampled during active COVID-19. The V call is TRBV12-5, the J call TRBJ2-1; 10 nucleotides align to TRBD1. The material sequenced was peripheral blood. The DNA of the CDR3 is TGTGCTAGTGGTAGGGGCGACAGGGGGCCAAGCTCCTACAATGAGCAGTTCTTC. Translation: CASGRGDRGPSSYNEQFF.